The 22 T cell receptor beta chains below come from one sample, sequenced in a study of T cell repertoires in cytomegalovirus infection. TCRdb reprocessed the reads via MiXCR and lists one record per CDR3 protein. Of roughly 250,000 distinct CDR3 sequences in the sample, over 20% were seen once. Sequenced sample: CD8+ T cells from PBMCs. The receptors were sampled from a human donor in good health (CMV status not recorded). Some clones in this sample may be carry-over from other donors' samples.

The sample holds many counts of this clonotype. CDR3 in DNA: TGTGCCAGCAGTTCCGGGACAACCGAGCAGTACTTC. Its translation is CASSSGTTEQYF. The chain employs TRBV11-3 and TRBJ2-7, with D possibly being TRBD1 (6 bases). The V and J ends lost 6 bases and 6 bases respectively, with 12 bases between them. The CDR3 totals 12 residues. Germline lookup yields CDR1 SGHNT and CDR2 YENEEA.

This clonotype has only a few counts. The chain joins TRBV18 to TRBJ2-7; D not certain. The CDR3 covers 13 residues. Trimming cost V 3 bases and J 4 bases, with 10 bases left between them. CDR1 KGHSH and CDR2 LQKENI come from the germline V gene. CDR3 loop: CASSPPQEYEQYF. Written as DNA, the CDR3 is TGTGCCAGCTCACCGCCCCAGGAATACGAGCAGTACTTC. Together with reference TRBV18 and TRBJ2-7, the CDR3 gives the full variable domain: NAGVMQNPRHLVRRRGQEARLRCSPMKGHSHVYWYRQLPEEGLKFMVYLQKENIIDESGMPKERFSAEFPKEGPSILRIQQVVRGDSAAYFCASSPPQEYEQYFGPGTRLTVT.

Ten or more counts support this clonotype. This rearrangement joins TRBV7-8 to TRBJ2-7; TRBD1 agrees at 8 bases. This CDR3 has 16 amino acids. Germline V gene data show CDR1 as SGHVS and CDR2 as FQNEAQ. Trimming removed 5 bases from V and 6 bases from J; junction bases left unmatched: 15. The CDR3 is CASSHGPGQGSREQYF. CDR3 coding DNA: TGTGCCAGCAGCCACGGCCCAGGACAGGGCTCGCGCGAGCAGTACTTC.

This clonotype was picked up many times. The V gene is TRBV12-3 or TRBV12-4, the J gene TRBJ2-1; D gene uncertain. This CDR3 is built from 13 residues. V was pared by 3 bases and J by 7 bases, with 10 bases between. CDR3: CASSFATLNEQFF. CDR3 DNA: TGTGCCAGCAGTTTCGCCACCCTAAATGAGCAGTTCTTC.

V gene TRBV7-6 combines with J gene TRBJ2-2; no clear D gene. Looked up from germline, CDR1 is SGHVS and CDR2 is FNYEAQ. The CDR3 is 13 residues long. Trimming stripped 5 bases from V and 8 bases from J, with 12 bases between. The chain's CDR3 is CASSLGPPGELFF. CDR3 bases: TGTGCCAGCAGCCTAGGGCCTCCGGGGGAGCTGTTTTTT.

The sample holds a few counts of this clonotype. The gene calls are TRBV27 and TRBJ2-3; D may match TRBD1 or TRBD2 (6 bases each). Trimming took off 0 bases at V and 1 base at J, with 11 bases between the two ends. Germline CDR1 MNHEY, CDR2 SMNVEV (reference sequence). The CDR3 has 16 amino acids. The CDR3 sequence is CASSLSEGERTDTQYF. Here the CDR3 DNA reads TGTGCCAGCAGTTTATCGGAGGGGGAACGCACAGATACGCAGTATTTT.

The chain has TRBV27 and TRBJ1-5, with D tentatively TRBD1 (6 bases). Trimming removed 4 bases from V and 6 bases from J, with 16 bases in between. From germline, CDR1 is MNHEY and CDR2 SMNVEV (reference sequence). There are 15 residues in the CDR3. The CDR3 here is CASSSGTWDTQPQHF. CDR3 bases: TGTGCCAGCAGTTCCGGGACATGGGATACTCAGCCCCAGCATTTT.

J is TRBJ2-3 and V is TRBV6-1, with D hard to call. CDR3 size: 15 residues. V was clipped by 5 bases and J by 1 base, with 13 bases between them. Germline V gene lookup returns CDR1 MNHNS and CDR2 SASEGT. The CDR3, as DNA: TGTGCCAGCAGTTACAGCGACTGGGGCACAGATACGCAGTATTTT. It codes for CASSYSDWGTDTQYF.

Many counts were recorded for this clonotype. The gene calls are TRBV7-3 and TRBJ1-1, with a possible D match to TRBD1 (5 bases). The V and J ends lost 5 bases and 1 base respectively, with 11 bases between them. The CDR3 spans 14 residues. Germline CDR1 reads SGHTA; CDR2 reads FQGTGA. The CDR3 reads CASSPEGSNTEAFF. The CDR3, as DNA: TGTGCCAGCAGCCCCGAGGGGTCGAACACTGAAGCTTTCTTT.

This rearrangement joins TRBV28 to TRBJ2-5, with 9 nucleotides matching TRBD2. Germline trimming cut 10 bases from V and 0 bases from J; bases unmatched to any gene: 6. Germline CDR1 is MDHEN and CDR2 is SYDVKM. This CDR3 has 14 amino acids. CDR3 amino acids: CATRTSEYQETQYF. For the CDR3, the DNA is TGTGCCACCAGGACTAGCGAGTACCAAGAGACCCAGTACTTC.

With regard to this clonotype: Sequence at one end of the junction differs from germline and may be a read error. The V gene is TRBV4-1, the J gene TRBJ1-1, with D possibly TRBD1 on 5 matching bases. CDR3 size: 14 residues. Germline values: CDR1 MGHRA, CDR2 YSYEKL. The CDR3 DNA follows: TGTGCCAGCAGCCAAGAGGGGCCGAACACTGAAGCTTTCTTT. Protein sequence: CASSQEGPNTEAFF.

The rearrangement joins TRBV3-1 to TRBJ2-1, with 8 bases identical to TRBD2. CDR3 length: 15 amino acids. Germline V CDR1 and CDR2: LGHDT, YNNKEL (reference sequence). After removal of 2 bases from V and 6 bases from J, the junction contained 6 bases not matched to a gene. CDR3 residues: CASSQQRGGPNEQFF. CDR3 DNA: TGTGCCAGCAGCCAACAACGGGGGGGCCCCAATGAGCAGTTCTTC.

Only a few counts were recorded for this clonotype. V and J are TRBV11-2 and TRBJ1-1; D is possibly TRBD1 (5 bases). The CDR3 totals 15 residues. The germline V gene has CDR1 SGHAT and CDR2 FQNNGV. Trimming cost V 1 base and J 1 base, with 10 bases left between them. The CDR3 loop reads CASSLGVGGNTEAFF. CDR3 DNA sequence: TGTGCCAGCAGCTTAGGGGTGGGGGGGAACACTGAAGCTTTCTTT. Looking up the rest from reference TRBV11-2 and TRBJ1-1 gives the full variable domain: EAGVAQSPRYKIIEKRQSVAFWCNPISGHATLYWYQQILGQGPKLLIQFQNNGVVDDSQLPKDRFSAERLKGVDSTLKIQPAKLEDSAVYLCASSLGVGGNTEAFFGQGTRLTVV.

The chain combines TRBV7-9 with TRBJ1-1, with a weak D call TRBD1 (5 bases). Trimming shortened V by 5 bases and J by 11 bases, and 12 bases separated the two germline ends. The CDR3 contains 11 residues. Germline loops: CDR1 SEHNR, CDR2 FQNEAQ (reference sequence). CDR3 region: CASSRSGEAFF. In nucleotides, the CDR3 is TGTGCCAGCAGCCGTTCGGGGGAGGCTTTCTTT.

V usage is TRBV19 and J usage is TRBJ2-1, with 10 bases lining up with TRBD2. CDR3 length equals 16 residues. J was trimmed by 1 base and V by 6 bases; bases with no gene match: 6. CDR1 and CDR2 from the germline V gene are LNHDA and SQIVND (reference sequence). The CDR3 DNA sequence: TGTGCCAGTAGGGTGGGTAGCGGGGGGTCCTACAATGAGCAGTTCTTC. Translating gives CASRVGSGGSYNEQFF.

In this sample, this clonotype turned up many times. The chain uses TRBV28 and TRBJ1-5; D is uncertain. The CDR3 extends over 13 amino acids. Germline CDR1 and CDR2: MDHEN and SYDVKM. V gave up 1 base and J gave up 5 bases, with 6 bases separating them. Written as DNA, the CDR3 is TGTGCCAGCAGTTTATTAATCGATCAGCCCCAGCATTTT. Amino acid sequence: CASSLLIDQPQHF.

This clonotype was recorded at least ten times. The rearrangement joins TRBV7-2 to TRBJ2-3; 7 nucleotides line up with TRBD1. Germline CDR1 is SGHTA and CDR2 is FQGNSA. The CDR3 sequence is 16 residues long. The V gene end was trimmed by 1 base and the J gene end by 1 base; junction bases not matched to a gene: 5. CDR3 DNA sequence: TGTGCCAGCAGCTTAGAATCAGGGGGAGGCACAGATACGCAGTATTTT. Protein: CASSLESGGGTDTQYF.

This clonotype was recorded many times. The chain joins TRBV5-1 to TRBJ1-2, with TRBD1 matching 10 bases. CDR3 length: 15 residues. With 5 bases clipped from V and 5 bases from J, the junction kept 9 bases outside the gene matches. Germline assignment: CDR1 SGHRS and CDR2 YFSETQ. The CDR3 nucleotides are TGCGCCAGCAGTCCCGGACAGGGGGTTCGGTATGGCTACACCTTC. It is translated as CASSPGQGVRYGYTF.

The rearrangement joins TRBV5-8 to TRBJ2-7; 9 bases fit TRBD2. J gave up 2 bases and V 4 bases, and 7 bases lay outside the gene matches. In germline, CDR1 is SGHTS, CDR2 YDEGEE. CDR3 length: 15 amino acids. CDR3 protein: CASSPVAGEAYEQYF. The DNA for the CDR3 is TGTGCCAGCAGCCCCGTAGCGGGGGAGGCCTACGAGCAGTACTTC.

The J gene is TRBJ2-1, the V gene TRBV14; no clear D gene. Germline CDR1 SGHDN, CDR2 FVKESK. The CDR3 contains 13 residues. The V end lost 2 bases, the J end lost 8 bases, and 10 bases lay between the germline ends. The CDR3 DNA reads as TGTGCCAGCAGCCAAAGGGTACGGTATGAGCAGTTCTTC. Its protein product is CASSQRVRYEQFF.

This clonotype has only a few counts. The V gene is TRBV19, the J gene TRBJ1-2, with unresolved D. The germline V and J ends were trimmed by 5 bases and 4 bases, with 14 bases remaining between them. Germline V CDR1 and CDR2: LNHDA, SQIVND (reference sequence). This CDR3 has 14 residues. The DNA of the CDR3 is TGTGCCAGTAGTGGAATTGGGGTCACCTATGGCTACACCTTC. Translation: CASSGIGVTYGYTF.

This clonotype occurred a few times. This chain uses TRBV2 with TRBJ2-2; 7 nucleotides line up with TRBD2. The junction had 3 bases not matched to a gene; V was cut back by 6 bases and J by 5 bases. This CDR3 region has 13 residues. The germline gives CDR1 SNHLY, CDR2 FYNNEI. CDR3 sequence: CASRMGGTGELFF. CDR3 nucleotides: TGTGCCAGCAGGATGGGGGGGACCGGGGAGCTGTTTTTT.